Each of the 20 T cell receptor beta chains below was sequenced from the same sample in a study of T-cell reconstitution after alpha-beta-depleted transplantation in children. Unique molecular identifiers tagged the TCRbeta library. TCRdb analysed the PCR reads with MiXCR anew, one entry per CDR3 protein. The table has 500,000 to 650,000 distinct CDR3 sequences, approximately 10% seen once. The sequencing used PBMCs, mostly from graft donor cells, collected 180 days after TCRalphabeta/CD19-depleted stem cell transplant. These receptors were collected from a female patient aged 2-15 years who had a stem cell transplant for aplastic anemia, so the T cells may come from the graft donor.

The chain is built from TRBV7-3 and TRBJ2-7; the D gene is possibly TRBD1 (5 bases). Germline CDR1 and CDR2: SGHTA and FQGTGA. V was cut by 0 bases and J by 7 bases, with 13 bases left in between. The CDR3 has 14 amino acids. Here the CDR3 DNA reads TGTGCCAGCAGCTTAACCCTAGGGGTGGCGGAGCAGTACTTC. Translated, it gives CASSLTLGVAEQYF.

This clonotype was counted ten times or more. The chain recombines TRBV7-8 with TRBJ2-2; D is perhaps TRBD1 (6 bases). The CDR3 has 16 residues. CDR1 is SGHVS, CDR2 FQNEAQ, per germline. The V end lost 2 bases, the J end lost 0 bases, and 10 bases lay between the germline ends. The CDR3 loop is CASSLWGQTNTGELFF. The CDR3 DNA is TGTGCCAGCAGCTTATGGGGACAAACGAACACCGGGGAGCTGTTTTTT.

This clonotype has only a few counts. The chain is built from TRBV7-9 and TRBJ2-3, with 8 bases fitting TRBD2. V lost 4 bases to trimming and J lost 1 base; unmatched junction nucleotides: 10. The CDR3 consists of 17 residues. Germline V gene lookup returns CDR1 SEHNR and CDR2 FQNEAQ (reference sequence). As DNA, the CDR3 is TGTGCCAGCAGCTATACACTAGCGGAGAAAGGCACAGATACGCAGTATTTT. Translated: CASSYTLAEKGTDTQYF.

This clonotype was counted at least ten times. The chain joins TRBV18 to TRBJ2-1; 13 positions match TRBD2. The germline V gene encodes CDR1 KGHSH and CDR2 LQKENI. V was clipped by 8 bases and J by 2 bases; unmatched bases: 6. The CDR3 is 16 amino acids. CDR3 bases: TGTGCCAGCAGCCCAGGGACTAGCGGGACCTACAATGAGCAGTTCTTC. This codes for CASSPGTSGTYNEQFF.

There are a few counts of this clonotype. The chain couples TRBV29-1 to TRBJ2-5; 7 bases align to TRBD2. This CDR3 contains 16 residues. Germline assignment: CDR1 SQVTM and CDR2 ANQGSEA. The V segment lost 0 bases and the J segment 7 bases; nucleotides outside the gene matches: 14. The CDR3 region has the DNA TGCAGCGTTGAAGATTCCTCTGCGGGGGTTTACGGGACCCAGTACTTC. Translation: CSVEDSSAGVYGTQYF.

This clonotype was detected only a few times. V usage is TRBV15 and J usage is TRBJ2-5; D is perhaps TRBD1 or TRBD2 (5 bases each). The CDR3 extends over 15 amino acids. Germline V gene data show CDR1 as LNHNV and CDR2 as YYDKDF (reference sequence). V dropped 0 bases and J dropped 2 bases, with 10 bases sitting between them. The CDR3 loop reads CATSRDGTGQETQYF. CDR3 DNA sequence: TGTGCCACCAGCAGAGATGGGACGGGTCAAGAGACCCAGTACTTC. The full variable domain, rest sourced from reference TRBV15 and TRBJ2-5, is DAMVIQNPRYQVTQFGKPVTLSCSQTLNHNVMYWYQQKSSQAPKLLFHYYDKDFNNEADTPDNFQSRRPNTSFCFLDIRSPGLGDTAMYLCATSRDGTGQETQYFGPGTRLLVL.

In its sample, this clonotype was seen a few times. The chain combines TRBV5-1 with TRBJ2-7; 12 bases are shared with TRBD2. This CDR3 contains 16 residues. Per the germline V gene, CDR1 is SGHRS and CDR2 is YFSETQ. The J segment lost 7 bases and the V segment lost 3 bases, leaving 11 bases of the junction unmatched. The CDR3 here is CASSSGPTSGSEEQYF. The CDR3 coding sequence is TGCGCCAGCAGCTCCGGACCGACTAGCGGGAGTGAAGAGCAGTACTTC.

The CDR3 sequence is CASSLRTGGMNTEAFF. The CDR3 nucleotides read TGCGCCAGCAGCTTACGGACAGGGGGCATGAACACTGAAGCTTTCTTT. The chain uses TRBV5-1 and TRBJ1-1, with 11 bases aligning to TRBD1. The CDR3 spans 16 residues. Germline CDR1 reads SGHRS; CDR2 reads YFSETQ. With V trimmed by 2 bases and J by 0 bases, 3 bases remained unmatched.

In this sample, this clonotype turned up many times. The rearrangement uses TRBV5-1 and TRBJ2-1, with TRBD2 matching over 11 bases. The germline CDR1 and CDR2 sequences are SGHRS and YFSETQ. The CDR3 has 14 amino acids. Trimming removed 4 bases from V and 6 bases from J; junction bases left unmatched: 3. The CDR3 nucleotides read TGCGCCAGCAGCGGACTAGCGGGTGGCAATGAGCAGTTCTTC. This gives the protein CASSGLAGGNEQFF.

This clonotype was seen many times. The chain has TRBV5-1 and TRBJ2-2; D is possibly TRBD1 or TRBD2 (6 bases each). Trimming cost V 3 bases and J 6 bases, with 15 bases left between them. The germline gives CDR1 SGHRS, CDR2 YFSETQ. This CDR3 has 15 residues. This CDR3 is CASSWYNREAGELFF. The DNA of the CDR3 is TGCGCCAGCAGCTGGTATAACAGGGAGGCCGGGGAGCTGTTTTTT.

V is TRBV20-1 and J is TRBJ2-1, with D perhaps TRBD1 (6 bases). The germline CDR1 and CDR2 sequences are DFQATT and SNEGSKA (reference sequence). V was pared by 6 bases and J by 3 bases, with 15 bases between. The length of the CDR3 is 14 residues. The CDR3, as DNA: TGCAGTGCGAGCAGCGGCAGGGGCTACAATGAGCAGTTCTTC. The encoded protein is CSASSGRGYNEQFF.

The V call is TRBV20-1, the J call TRBJ2-5, with a weak D call TRBD2 (6 bases). Trimming removed 2 bases from V and 5 bases from J, with 15 bases in between. Germline-derived CDR1 and CDR2 are DFQATT and SNEGSKA (reference sequence). The CDR3 loop spans 14 amino acids. The CDR3 here is CSARRGGLAETQYF. CDR3 nucleotide sequence: TGCAGTGCTAGACGGGGAGGACTGGCGGAGACCCAGTACTTC.

This clonotype has more than one count but fewer than ten. The V and J genes are TRBV27 and TRBJ2-1; a possible D gene is TRBD1 (6 bases). Trimming took off 3 bases at V and 5 bases at J, with 23 bases between the two ends. Germline CDR1 is MNHEY and CDR2 is SMNVEV (reference sequence). The CDR3 spans 18 residues. The CDR3 region is CASSFQARTVNLHNEQFF. The CDR3 DNA is TGTGCCAGCAGTTTCCAGGCCCGGACAGTGAATCTCCACAATGAGCAGTTCTTC.

The rearrangement joins TRBV15 to TRBJ2-1; 13 positions match TRBD2. Germline V gene data show CDR1 as LNHNV and CDR2 as YYDKDF (reference sequence). CDR3 size: 18 residues. V gave up 0 bases and J gave up 3 bases; unmatched junction bases: 5. The CDR3: CATSRDGTSGTRYNEQFF. Written as DNA, the CDR3 is TGTGCCACCAGCAGAGACGGGACTAGCGGGACCCGCTACAATGAGCAGTTCTTC.

This clonotype has at least ten counts. The DNA of the CDR3 is TGTGCCAGCGGGACCCGCGGGTTCTCCTACAATGAGCAGTTCTTC. Amino acids: CASGTRGFSYNEQFF. This chain uses TRBV27 with TRBJ2-1; D tentatively fits TRBD1 or TRBD2 (5 bases each). The CDR3 is 15 amino acids. The germline V gene encodes CDR1 MNHEY and CDR2 SMNVEV (reference sequence). The V end was cut by 8 bases, the J end by 0 bases, with 14 bases between.

For the CDR3, the DNA is TGTGCCAGCTGCACGGGCAGGAGGATGAACACTGAAGCTTTCTTT. This codes for CASCTGRRMNTEAFF. The rearrangement uses TRBV7-2 and TRBJ1-1; D not resolved. Between the trimmed V and J ends, which lost 8 bases and 0 bases, there was a span of 16 bases. From germline, CDR1 is SGHTA and CDR2 FQGNSA. The CDR3 runs to 15 residues. The entire variable domain, with the rest obtained from reference TRBV7-2 and TRBJ1-1, is as follows: GAGVSQSPSNKVTEKGKDVELRCDPISGHTALYWYRQSLGQGLEFLIYFQGNSAPDKSGLPSDRFSAERTGGSVSTLTIQRTQQEDSAVYLCASCTGRRMNTEAFFGQGTRLTVV.

This clonotype was picked up a small number of times. This chain connects TRBV28 to TRBJ2-7; TRBD2 matches 9 bases. Germline V lookup: CDR1 MDHEN, CDR2 SYDVKM. This CDR3 region has 14 residues. V lost 8 bases and J lost 2; bases outside the gene matches: 7. Here the CDR3 reads CASDQRGATYEQYF. In nucleotides, the CDR3 is TGTGCCAGCGACCAGCGGGGGGCCACCTACGAGCAGTACTTC.

This clonotype showed up just a few times. The J gene is TRBJ2-5, the V gene TRBV10-2, with 10 bases matching TRBD1. The CDR3 is 15 amino acids. With V trimmed by 6 bases and J by 1 base, 5 bases remained unmatched. Germline V gene lookup returns CDR1 WSHSY and CDR2 SAAADI. The CDR3 DNA reads TGCGCCAGCAGCACCGACAGGGGGCTCCAAGAGACCCAGTACTTC. It specifies CASSTDRGLQETQYF.

This clonotype has at least ten counts. The J gene is TRBJ2-3, the V gene TRBV7-3; no definite D call. The CDR3 sequence is 13 residues long. Germline assignment: CDR1 SGHTA and CDR2 FQGTGA. V was clipped by 5 bases and J by 2 bases, with 8 bases between them. This CDR3 is CASSEAHTDTQYF. CDR3 in DNA: TGTGCCAGCAGCGAAGCACACACAGATACGCAGTATTTT.

The sample holds a few counts of this clonotype. V is TRBV28 and J is TRBJ2-4, with 14 bases that match TRBD2. CDR3 length: 19 amino acids. Germline CDR1 is MDHEN and CDR2 is SYDVKM. The junction had 11 bases not matched to a gene; V was cut back by 6 bases and J by 1 base. CDR3 in DNA: TGTGCCAGCAGCCAACGCGGGACTAGCGGGAGAATGGCCAAAAACATTCAGTACTTC. This sequence encodes CASSQRGTSGRMAKNIQYF.